This paragraph reports one TCR beta chain. Authors' analysis steps: Reference gene primers were amplified, and this amplification served to estimate nucleated cell counts. Using immunoSEQ multiplex PCR, the repertoire was profiled, and TCRdb retains in-frame clones only, with some absent. That table supplies the V and J calls and clone size; D and trimming were determined from the DNA. The table has nearly 70,000 clones, roughly 91% seen once. The sample comes from a study of blood T cell repertoires in COVID-19. About the study: Sites across the United States, Italy and Spain contributed samples from acute and convalescent COVID-19. PBMCs, B-cell-depleted T cells, or T cells provided the cDNA or gDNA that made up the material.

Per the germline V gene, CDR1 is SGHRS and CDR2 is YFSETQ. With V trimmed by 0 bases and J by 1 base, 7 bases remained unmatched. This CDR3 has 18 amino acids. In Seattle, patients joined the study during active infection and were tracked longitudinally. This chain uses TRBV5-1 with TRBJ2-1, with TRBD2 matching over 10 bases. The clonotype comes from a man between 40 and 49 years old with COVID-19, enrolled during active disease. The sequencing input was peripheral blood. The CDR3 DNA reads TGCGCCAGCAGCTTGGATCCAGCGGGGGGGCAATCCTACAATGAGCAGTTCTTC. This gives the protein CASSLDPAGGQSYNEQFF. Filled out from reference TRBV5-1 and TRBJ2-1, the complete variable domain reads KAGVTQTPRYLIKTRGQQVTLSCSPISGHRSVSWYQQTPGQGLQFLFEYFSETQRNKGNFPGRFSGRQFSNSRSEMNVSTLELGDSALYLCASSLDPAGGQSYNEQFFGPGTRLTVL.